The subject of this entry is one TCR beta chain. Original analysis: Amplification from reference gene primers served as the basis for estimated nucleated cell counts. Generated by immunoSEQ multiplex PCR, the TCRdb table keeps only in-frame clones and is missing some. V and J calls and clone size are those listed in that table; D and trimming were worked out from the DNA. The data hold about 330,000 clones, with approximately 85% observed a single time. This sample stems from a study of blood T cell repertoires in COVID-19. Study overall: Samples representing acute and convalescent COVID-19 were sourced from the United States, Italy and Spain.

The clonotype originates from a human donor in a cohort sampled during active COVID-19. What was sequenced was peripheral blood.

The CDR3, as DNA: TGTGCCAGCAGCCAAGATGGAGCGAGGATCAGGGGTAATGGGGAGACCCAGTACTTC. It specifies CASSQDGARIRGNGETQYF. The V and J genes are TRBV3-1 (or the pseudogene TRBV3-2) and TRBJ2-5; perhaps TRBD1 as D (6 bases). Per the germline V gene, CDR1 is LGHDT and CDR2 is YNNKEL (reference sequence). The ends were cut back, 0 bases at V and 5 bases at J, with 25 bases in the middle. This CDR3 is built from 19 residues.